The T cell receptor (beta chain) under discussion was sequenced for a study of control samples from healthy donors and cancer patients. Profiling relied on immunoSEQ multiplex PCR, and the TCRdb table lists in-frame clones only, not all of them. Of roughly 83,000 clones in the sample, roughly 86% were seen once. The germline V and J ends were trimmed by 1 base and 7 bases, with 4 bases remaining between them. Germline V CDR1 and CDR2: MNHEY, SVGEGT. The CDR3 is 12 residues long. V and J are TRBV6-2 or TRBV6-3 and TRBJ2-2, with unresolved D. The receptor comes from a woman aged 60-75 years in good health. Sequencing was carried out using blood. The CDR3 sequence: CASSYLGGELFF. The CDR3 DNA reads as TGTGCCAGCAGTTACTTGGGCGGGGAGCTGTTTTTT.